This is a list of T cell receptor beta chains from one sample in a study of T cell repertoires and HLA-DP antigens. The method was immunoSEQ multiplex PCR; TCRdb's version includes in-frame clones alone and lacks a portion of them. The sample shows approximately 2,200 clones, 78% of them seen only once. Sequenced: CD137- CD4+ T cells from cultured PBMCs. The receptor source for this set is a woman aged 18-29 years in good health and CMV-seronegative. CDR3s include the opening cysteine and the closing phenylalanine or tryptophan. The D gene is left open where the match is weak. Clone size is stated in some rows and not others, as once, few, many or a class when expanded.

d_call: .; clone_size: .; j_call: TRBJ1-1; v_call: TRBV7-3; cdr3_aa: CASSSTGRTEAFF; cdr3_nt: TGTGCCAGCAGCTCTACGGGGAGGACTGAAGCTTTCTTT
d_call: TRBD1; clone_size: .; j_call: TRBJ1-5; v_call: TRBV11-3; cdr3_aa: CASSLGQGAGQPQHF; cdr3_nt: TGTGCCAGCAGCTTAGGGCAGGGGGCGGGTCAGCCCCAGCATTTT
d_call: .; clone_size: few; j_call: TRBJ2-2; v_call: TRBV19; cdr3_aa: CASSIPHSTGELFF; cdr3_nt: TGTGCCAGTAGTATACCCCATTCCACCGGGGAGCTGTTTTTT
d_call: .; clone_size: .; j_call: TRBJ2-6; v_call: TRBV23-1; cdr3_aa: CASSLNSDRFSGANVLTF; cdr3_nt: TGCGCCAGCAGTCTCAATTCGGACAGATTCTCTGGGGCCAACGTCCTGACTTTC
d_call: .; clone_size: .; j_call: TRBJ2-3; v_call: TRBV21-1; cdr3_aa: CASSNRGPFIADTQYF; cdr3_nt: TGTGCCAGCAGCAATCGCGGGCCCTTTATTGCAGATACGCAGTATTTT
d_call: .; clone_size: .; j_call: TRBJ1-3; v_call: TRBV7-9; cdr3_aa: CASSLFVSGGNTIYF; cdr3_nt: TGTGCCAGCAGCTTATTTGTGAGCGGGGGAAACACCATATATTTT
d_call: TRBD2; clone_size: .; j_call: TRBJ2-1; v_call: TRBV5-1; cdr3_aa: CASSLVSGGLRIRNEQFF; cdr3_nt: TGCGCCAGCAGCTTGGTGAGCGGGGGGCTTCGGATACGGAATGAGCAGTTCTTC
d_call: TRBD1; clone_size: .; j_call: TRBJ1-4; v_call: TRBV18; cdr3_aa: CASSPGTAEKLFF; cdr3_nt: TGTGCCAGCTCACCTGGGACAGCAGAAAAACTGTTTTTT
d_call: TRBD2; clone_size: .; j_call: TRBJ2-2; v_call: TRBV7-2; cdr3_aa: CASSFALAGGPIRTGELFF; cdr3_nt: TGTGCCAGCAGCTTCGCACTAGCGGGAGGGCCGATTCGAACCGGGGAGCTGTTTTTT
d_call: TRBD2; clone_size: .; j_call: TRBJ2-5; v_call: TRBV9; cdr3_aa: CASSVESSGRALQTQYF; cdr3_nt: TGTGCCAGCAGCGTAGAGAGTAGCGGGAGGGCCCTGCAGACCCAGTACTTC
d_call: .; clone_size: once; j_call: TRBJ2-3; v_call: TRBV18; cdr3_aa: CASSPSPDTQYF; cdr3_nt: TGTGCCAGCTCACCCAGTCCAGATACGCAGTATTTT
d_call: .; clone_size: .; j_call: TRBJ2-5; v_call: TRBV2; cdr3_aa: CASSVRQETQYF; cdr3_nt: TGTGCCAGTAGCGTAAGACAAGAGACCCAGTACTTC
d_call: .; clone_size: few; j_call: TRBJ2-2; v_call: TRBV11-2; cdr3_aa: CASSLDHRMELFF; cdr3_nt: TGTGCCAGCAGCTTAGATCACCGGATGGAGCTGTTTTTT
d_call: TRBD1; clone_size: .; j_call: TRBJ1-2; v_call: TRBV29-1; cdr3_aa: CSDGQGDYGYTF; cdr3_nt: TGCAGCGACGGACAGGGCGACTATGGCTACACCTTC
d_call: TRBD1; clone_size: .; j_call: TRBJ1-6; v_call: TRBV9; cdr3_aa: CASSAAGTANSPLHF; cdr3_nt: TGTGCCAGCAGCGCGGCCGGGACAGCGAATTCACCCCTCCACTTT
d_call: TRBD2; clone_size: .; j_call: TRBJ2-7; v_call: TRBV6-1; cdr3_aa: CASSRAAGGPYEQYF; cdr3_nt: TGTGCCAGCAGTCGGGCGGCGGGAGGGCCTTACGAGCAGTACTTC
d_call: .; clone_size: .; j_call: TRBJ2-5; v_call: TRBV19; cdr3_aa: CASSQTIMGGAVETQYF; cdr3_nt: TGTGCCAGTAGTCAAACTATAATGGGGGGCGCTGTAGAGACCCAGTACTTC
d_call: TRBD1; clone_size: .; j_call: TRBJ2-2; v_call: TRBV30; cdr3_aa: CAWSVQRGRAGELFF; cdr3_nt: TGTGCCTGGAGTGTACAAAGGGGGCGCGCCGGGGAGCTGTTTTTT
d_call: TRBD2; clone_size: .; j_call: TRBJ2-1; v_call: TRBV14; cdr3_aa: CASSRTSGAYNEQFF; cdr3_nt: TGTGCCAGCAGCCGAACTAGCGGGGCATACAATGAGCAGTTCTTC
d_call: .; clone_size: .; j_call: TRBJ2-3; v_call: TRBV5-4; cdr3_aa: CASSLGLRGTTDTQYF; cdr3_nt: TGTGCCAGCAGCTTGGGGTTACGGGGGACCACAGATACGCAGTATTTT
d_call: .; clone_size: few; j_call: TRBJ1-5; v_call: TRBV7-2; cdr3_aa: CASSPDRGNQPQHF; cdr3_nt: TGTGCCAGCAGCCCAGATCGGGGCAATCAGCCCCAGCATTTT
d_call: .; clone_size: .; j_call: TRBJ2-1; v_call: TRBV6-4; cdr3_aa: CASSDRVGPNNEQFF; cdr3_nt: TGTGCCAGCAGTGATCGGGTAGGACCAAACAATGAGCAGTTCTTC
d_call: .; clone_size: few; j_call: TRBJ2-2; v_call: TRBV7-2; cdr3_aa: CASSLDHRMELFF; cdr3_nt: TGTGCCAGCAGCTTAGATCACCGGATGGAGCTGTTTTTT
d_call: .; clone_size: .; j_call: TRBJ1-5; v_call: TRBV28; cdr3_aa: CASSSGLVQPQHF; cdr3_nt: TGTGCCAGCAGTTCAGGGTTGGTTCAGCCCCAGCATTTT
d_call: .; clone_size: .; j_call: TRBJ2-2; v_call: TRBV6-5; cdr3_aa: CASRSQVNTGELFF; cdr3_nt: TGTGCCAGCAGGTCCCAGGTGAACACCGGGGAGCTGTTTTTT
d_call: .; clone_size: .; j_call: TRBJ1-5; v_call: TRBV7-2; cdr3_aa: CASSLKGGQPQHF; cdr3_nt: TGTGCCAGCAGCTTAAAGGGTGGTCAGCCCCAGCATTTT
d_call: .; clone_size: .; j_call: TRBJ1-6; v_call: TRBV5-1; cdr3_aa: CASSFGDSPLHF; cdr3_nt: TGCGCCAGCAGCTTCGGTGATTCACCCCTCCACTTT
d_call: TRBD1; clone_size: .; j_call: TRBJ1-2; v_call: TRBV5-1; cdr3_aa: CASRSRDRPNYGYTF; cdr3_nt: TGCGCCAGCAGATCCCGGGACAGGCCGAACTATGGCTACACCTTC
d_call: TRBD2; clone_size: .; j_call: TRBJ2-1; v_call: TRBV11-2; cdr3_aa: CASSLAGGPVNEQFF; cdr3_nt: TGTGCCAGCAGCTTAGCGGGAGGGCCAGTCAATGAGCAGTTCTTC
d_call: .; clone_size: .; j_call: TRBJ1-5; v_call: TRBV2; cdr3_aa: CASSLRGSNQPQHF; cdr3_nt: TGTGCCAGCAGTCTAAGGGGAAGCAATCAGCCCCAGCATTTT
d_call: .; clone_size: .; j_call: TRBJ1-6; v_call: TRBV7-3; cdr3_aa: CASSLERDSPLHF; cdr3_nt: TGTGCCAGCAGCTTAGAACGGGATTCACCCCTCCACTTT
d_call: TRBD1; clone_size: .; j_call: TRBJ1-5; v_call: TRBV7-8; cdr3_aa: CASSWTGDQPQHF; cdr3_nt: TGTGCCAGCAGCTGGACAGGGGATCAGCCCCAGCATTTT
d_call: .; clone_size: .; j_call: TRBJ1-2; v_call: TRBV27; cdr3_aa: CASRNLGGTSVISRGYTF; cdr3_nt: TGTGCCAGCAGAAACTTGGGAGGGACGTCCGTGATATCACGTGGCTACACCTTC
d_call: .; clone_size: once; j_call: TRBJ1-2; v_call: TRBV18; cdr3_aa: CASSPAGAPSAYGYTF; cdr3_nt: TGTGCCAGCTCACCAGCTGGGGCCCCTTCCGCTTATGGCTACACCTTC
d_call: TRBD1; clone_size: .; j_call: TRBJ1-1; v_call: TRBV19; cdr3_aa: CASSPGDRVNTEAFF; cdr3_nt: TGTGCCAGTAGTCCAGGGGACAGGGTCAACACTGAAGCTTTCTTT
d_call: .; clone_size: .; j_call: TRBJ1-2; v_call: TRBV28; cdr3_aa: CASSLLENYGYTF; cdr3_nt: TGTGCCAGCAGTTTACTGGAAAACTATGGCTACACCTTC
d_call: TRBD2; clone_size: .; j_call: TRBJ2-3; v_call: TRBV11-1; cdr3_aa: CASSLDRTSGEKRQYF; cdr3_nt: TGTGCCAGCAGCTTAGATCGGACTAGCGGGGAGAAAAGGCAGTATTTT
d_call: .; clone_size: .; j_call: TRBJ1-2; v_call: TRBV6-5; cdr3_aa: CASRQGLNYGYTF; cdr3_nt: TGTGCCAGCAGACAGGGACTCAACTATGGCTACACCTTC
d_call: .; clone_size: .; j_call: TRBJ1-1; v_call: TRBV6-5; cdr3_aa: CASSYEGSDTEAFF; cdr3_nt: TGTGCCAGCAGTTATGAGGGGTCGGACACTGAAGCTTTCTTT
d_call: .; clone_size: .; j_call: TRBJ1-6; v_call: TRBV9; cdr3_aa: CASSKGQGENSPLHF; cdr3_nt: TGTGCCAGCAGCAAGGGGCAGGGAGAAAATTCACCCCTCCACTTT
d_call: .; clone_size: .; j_call: TRBJ1-2; v_call: TRBV5-4; cdr3_aa: CASSRGGYGYTF; cdr3_nt: TGTGCCAGCAGCAGGGGGGGGTATGGCTACACCTTC